The sequence of this T cell receptor beta chain was determined in a study of cytomegalovirus exposure and HLA in healthy donors. Study at large: The 120 validation repertoires used the same platform as the 550 to 850 first-cohort repertoires (as reported by a later analysis).

Sequencing used immunoSEQ multiplex PCR; TCRdb keeps in-frame clones, though not all of them. The data hold more than 20,000 clones, with 97% observed a single time. Study-wide results and caveats: First-cohort TCR clusters tended to co-occur in the 90 to 150 validation repertoires, a later analysis found.

About this clone: Its antigen is not known.

Trimming removed 0 bases from V and 0 bases from J; junction bases left unmatched: 5. The CDR3 length is 17 residues. Per the germline V gene, CDR1 is SGHRS and CDR2 is YFSETQ. This TCR derives from a man under 40 in good health and CMV-seropositive. The chain has TRBV5-1 and TRBJ2-1; 8 bases align to TRBD2. Sequenced: PBMCs. The CDR3 here is CASSLVAGPSSYNEQFF. The CDR3 region has the DNA TGCGCCAGCAGCTTGGTAGCGGGGCCGAGCTCCTACAATGAGCAGTTCTTC.